This T cell receptor (beta chain) was found in a study of T cell responses to AZD1222 COVID-19 vaccine. Some second doses came at about 4 weeks and others at about 12 weeks; these were pooled. General study points: Recipients of two AZD1222 doses showed rising Spike-specific TCR breadth and depth. There were repertoire samples only from the period after the peak T cell response.

The protocol was immunoSEQ multiplex PCR, while the TCRdb copy is restricted to in-frame clones and leaves out a portion. Among 120,000 or so clones listed, approximately 94% were seen once. This clone has a single count. Antigen: not known. This CDR3 region has 13 residues. Germline CDR1 and CDR2: MGHRA and YSYEKL. Germline trimming cut 11 bases from V and 2 bases from J; bases unmatched to any gene: 9. The receptor's source is an adult who received the AZD1222 COVID-19 vaccine. This chain connects TRBV4-1 to TRBJ2-7; 7 bases line up with TRBD1. The source was peripheral blood, collected 28 days after the second AZD1222 dose. The CDR3 nucleotides are TGCGCCGCTAAACCGGGACAGACCTACGAGCAGTACTTC. This translates into CAAKPGQTYEQYF.